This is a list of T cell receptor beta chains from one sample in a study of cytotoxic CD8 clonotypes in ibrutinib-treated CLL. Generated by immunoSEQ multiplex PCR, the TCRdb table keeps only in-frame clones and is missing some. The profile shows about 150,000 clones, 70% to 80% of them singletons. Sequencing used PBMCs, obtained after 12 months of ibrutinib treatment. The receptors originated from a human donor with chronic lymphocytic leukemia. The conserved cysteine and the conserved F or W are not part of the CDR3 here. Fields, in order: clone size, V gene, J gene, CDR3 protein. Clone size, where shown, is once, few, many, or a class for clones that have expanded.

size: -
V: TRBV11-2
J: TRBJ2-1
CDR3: ASSLGRAGYNEQF

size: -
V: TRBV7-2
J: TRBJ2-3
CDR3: ASSRTSRLDTQY

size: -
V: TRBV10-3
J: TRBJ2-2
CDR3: AIRPGQGWTGELF

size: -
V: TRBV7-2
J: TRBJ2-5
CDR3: ASSFPGHQETQY

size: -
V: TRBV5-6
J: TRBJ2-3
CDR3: ASSRTSGRARTDTQY

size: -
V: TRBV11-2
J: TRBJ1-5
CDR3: ASSLASNQPQH

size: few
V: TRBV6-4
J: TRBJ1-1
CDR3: ASSVMANTEAF

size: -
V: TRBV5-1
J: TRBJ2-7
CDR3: ASSLFRQGSPIYEQY

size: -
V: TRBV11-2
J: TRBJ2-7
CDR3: ASSYAGTAYEQY

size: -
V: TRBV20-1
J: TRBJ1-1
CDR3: SAAWTAEAF

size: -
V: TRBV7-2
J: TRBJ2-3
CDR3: ASSGGQGLDTQY

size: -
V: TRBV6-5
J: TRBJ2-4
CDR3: ASRPGSRKNIQY

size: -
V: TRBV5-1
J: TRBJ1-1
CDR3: ASSFENTITEAF

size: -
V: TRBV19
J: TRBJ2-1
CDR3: ASSIRRPGHYNEQF

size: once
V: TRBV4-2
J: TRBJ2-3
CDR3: ASSQVGGGAHTDTQY

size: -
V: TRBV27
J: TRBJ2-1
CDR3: ASSLAGYNEQF

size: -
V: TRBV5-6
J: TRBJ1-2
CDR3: ASTWGGYGYT

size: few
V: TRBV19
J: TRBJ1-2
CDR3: ASSRTGQGYGYT

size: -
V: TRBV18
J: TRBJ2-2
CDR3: ASSLPGELF